The sequence of this T cell receptor (beta chain) was determined in a study of cytomegalovirus exposure and HLA in healthy donors. Comment on this clone: Its antigen remains unknown.

Broader study findings: The study assumed roughly uniform donor sequencing depth for presence/absence analyses. Donors belonging to an Asian-associated ancestry cluster reportedly showed fewer N-insertions in productive TCRs than the 666-donor mean, according to what a later analysis found. Accurate prediction of most subjects' HLA-A and HLA-B alleles from TCR beta sequences was reported.

Trimming left V 1 base short and J 0 bases short, with 7 bases between. The CDR3 is 15 amino acids. CDR1 and CDR2 from the germline V gene are SEHNR and FQNEAQ (reference sequence). This PCR relied on a set of 60 Vbeta primers and 13 Jbeta primers. This table comes from immunoSEQ multiplex PCR, and its TCRdb copy is limited to in-frame clones, with some not included. The data hold 210,000 or so clones, with around 83% observed a single time. Input material: PBMCs. The V call is TRBV7-9, the J call TRBJ1-3; D is ambiguous. The clonotype originates from a girl aged 2 to 10 in good health and CMV-seronegative. CDR3: CASSLVGVSGNTIYF. The CDR3, as DNA: TGTGCCAGCAGCTTAGTCGGGGTCTCTGGAAACACCATATATTTT.